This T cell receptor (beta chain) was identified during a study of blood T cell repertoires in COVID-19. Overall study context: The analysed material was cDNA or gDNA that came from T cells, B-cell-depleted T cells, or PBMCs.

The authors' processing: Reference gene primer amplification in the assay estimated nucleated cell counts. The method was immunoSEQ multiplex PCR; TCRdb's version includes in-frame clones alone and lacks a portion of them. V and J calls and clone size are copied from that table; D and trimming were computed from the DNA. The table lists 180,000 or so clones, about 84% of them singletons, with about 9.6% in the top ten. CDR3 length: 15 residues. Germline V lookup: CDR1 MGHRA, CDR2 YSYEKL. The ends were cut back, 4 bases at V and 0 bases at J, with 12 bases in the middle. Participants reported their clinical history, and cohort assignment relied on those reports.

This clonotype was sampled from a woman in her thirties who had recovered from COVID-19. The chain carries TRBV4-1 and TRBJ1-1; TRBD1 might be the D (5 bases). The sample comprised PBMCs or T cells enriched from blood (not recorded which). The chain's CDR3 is CASSLQGSMNTEAFF. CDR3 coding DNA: TGCGCCAGCAGCCTGCAGGGTTCGATGAACACTGAAGCTTTCTTT.